This entry lists 13 T cell receptor beta chains sequenced from one sample in a study of OX40 agonist ivuxolimab in advanced cancers. The data were produced by immunoSEQ multiplex PCR, yet TCRdb's version contains in-frame clones alone and is incomplete. The sample consists of roughly 68,000 clones, 75% to 90% of them appearing once. Sample: CD4+ or CD8+ T cells sorted from blood, taken in a trial of the OX40 agonist ivuxolimab. The receptors originated from an adult with an advanced solid tumor such as melanoma, head and neck, liver or kidney cancer.

The J gene is TRBJ1-3, the V gene TRBV2; D not resolved. V shed 8 bases and J shed 0 bases, with 8 bases lying between them. This CDR3 is built from 13 residues. The germline V gene has CDR1 SNHLY and CDR2 FYNNEI. The CDR3 region is CASAASSGNTIYF. CDR3 bases: TGTGCCAGCGCAGCCAGCTCTGGAAACACCATATATTTT.

The rearrangement links TRBV5-6 to TRBJ2-1; the D is unclear. Germline lookup yields CDR1 SGHDT and CDR2 YYEEEE. The CDR3 is 14 residues long. Trimming removed 4 bases at V and 3 bases at J, with 11 bases between. The CDR3 reads CASSRRAVYNEQFF. CDR3 nucleotide sequence: TGTGCCAGCAGCCGCCGGGCCGTCTACAATGAGCAGTTCTTC.

The rearrangement uses TRBV2 and TRBJ2-5, with a tentative D call TRBD1 (5 bases). Germline V gene lookup returns CDR1 SNHLY and CDR2 FYNNEI. The CDR3 is 14 amino acids. The V gene lost 3 bases and the J gene lost 4 bases, with 12 bases spanning the gap. CDR3 sequence (DNA): TGTGCCAGCAGTGAGGTCAGGGTCGGAGAGACCCAGTACTTC. This translates into CASSEVRVGETQYF.

V is TRBV11-3 and J is TRBJ1-1; TRBD1 agrees at 12 bases. Germline lookup yields CDR1 SGHNT and CDR2 YENEEA. CDR3 size: 16 residues. The V and J ends lost 4 bases and 7 bases, in that order; junction bases with no gene match: 10. CDR3: CASSSTRDRGRGEAFF. The CDR3 DNA follows: TGTGCCAGCAGCTCAACCCGGGACAGGGGGCGAGGTGAAGCTTTCTTT.

CDR3 sequence: CASSRGPTGNQPQHF. The CDR3 DNA reads TGTGCCAGCAGTCGCGGCCCGACGGGGAATCAGCCCCAGCATTTT. V is TRBV6-5 and J is TRBJ1-5, with no clear D. Germline V gives CDR1 MNHEY, CDR2 SVGAGI. This CDR3 is 15 amino acids long. The germline V and J ends were trimmed by 5 bases and 4 bases, with 15 bases remaining between them.

This sequence joins TRBV10-3 and TRBJ2-1, with TRBD2 identical over 8 bases. CDR1 and CDR2 from the germline V gene are ENHRY and SYGVKD. The V gene end was trimmed by 0 bases and the J gene end by 10 bases; junction bases not matched to a gene: 11. The CDR3 extends over 16 amino acids. CDR3 loop: CAISESMGLGGREQFF. The CDR3 DNA reads TGTGCCATCAGTGAGTCGATGGGACTAGGGGGGCGCGAGCAGTTCTTC.

This chain joins TRBV6-5 and TRBJ2-7; TRBD1 matches 7 bases. The germline CDR1 and CDR2 sequences are MNHEY and SVGAGI. With V trimmed by 6 bases and J by 3 bases, 11 bases remained unmatched. The CDR3 loop spans 15 amino acids. CDR3 loop: CASRPPGRGYYEQYF. The CDR3 DNA reads TGTGCCAGCAGACCCCCTGGCAGGGGGTACTACGAGCAGTACTTC.

This rearrangement joins TRBV6-1 to TRBJ1-1; a possible D gene is TRBD1 (6 bases). Germline lookup yields CDR1 MNHNS and CDR2 SASEGT. CDR3 length: 15 residues. V gave up 8 bases and J gave up 1 base, with 17 bases separating them. The CDR3 sequence is CASEWDKAANTEAFF. DNA for the CDR3: TGTGCCAGCGAGTGGGACAAGGCAGCGAACACTGAAGCTTTCTTT.

The CDR3 sequence: CASSLDSGTLGYNEQFF. DNA of the CDR3: TGTGCCAGTAGTCTCGACTCCGGGACACTAGGCTACAATGAGCAGTTCTTC. V and J are TRBV19 and TRBJ2-1; D might be TRBD1 (6 bases). In germline, CDR1 is LNHDA, CDR2 SQIVND (reference sequence). CDR3 length: 17 amino acids. Trimming stripped 5 bases from V and 3 bases from J, with 20 bases between.

This chain uses TRBV6-5 with TRBJ1-1, with D uncertain. This CDR3 is 12 amino acids long. Germline lookup yields CDR1 MNHEY and CDR2 SVGAGI. Trimming removed 6 bases from V and 11 bases from J, with 16 bases in between. CDR3 DNA: TGTGCCAGCAGAAAGGATATCACACGTGCTTTCTTT. This encodes CASRKDITRAFF.

V usage is TRBV7-2 and J usage is TRBJ2-4; possible D gene TRBD2, 5 bases. Germline V CDR1 and CDR2: SGHTA, FQGNSA. This CDR3 region has 14 residues. The V end lost 5 bases, the J end lost 6 bases, and 14 bases lay between the germline ends. CDR3 loop: CASSPGLVSNIQYF. In DNA, the CDR3 is TGTGCCAGCAGCCCCGGACTCGTGTCAAACATTCAGTACTTC.

The V gene is TRBV6-5, the J gene TRBJ1-2; no firm D call. The V gene lost 5 bases and the J gene lost 6 bases, with 16 bases spanning the gap. CDR3 length: 14 residues. The V gene's germline CDR1 is MNHEY and CDR2 SVGAGI. The CDR3, as DNA: TGTGCCAGCAGTCCACGGGAGGACGCCGATGGCTACACCTTC. Amino acid sequence: CASSPREDADGYTF.

The gene calls are TRBV23-1 and TRBJ2-7, with D hard to call. TRBV23-1 is an ORF for which the function is uncertain. The V and J ends lost 6 bases and 2 bases respectively, with 32 bases between them. The CDR3 is 20 amino acids. The CDR3 is CASSGPPSPPDIPATYEQYF. The CDR3 region has the DNA TGCGCCAGCAGCGGTCCTCCCAGCCCTCCCGATATTCCGGCAACCTACGAGCAGTACTTC.